These 14 T cell receptor beta chains were sequenced from one sample in a study of blood T cell repertoires in COVID-19. Profiling relied on immunoSEQ multiplex PCR, and the TCRdb table lists in-frame clones only, not all of them. The sample records 390,000 or so clones, 83% being singletons. Material for sequencing was PBMCs or T cells enriched from blood (not recorded which). Source of these receptors: a woman aged 50 to 65 who had recovered from COVID-19.

The chain carries TRBV6-4 and TRBJ1-2; D may be TRBD1 (6 bases). The CDR3 totals 13 residues. Germline V gene sequence: CDR1 MRHNA, CDR2 SNTAGT. Trimming cost V 6 bases and J 7 bases, with 15 bases left between them. The CDR3 loop reads CASSRDGGLGYTF. CDR3 coding DNA: TGTGCCAGCAGCCGGGACGGGGGGCTTGGCTACACCTTC.

This chain links TRBV7-2 with TRBJ1-3, with 8 bases lining up with TRBD1. The CDR3 runs 15 residues. J lost 0 bases, V lost 5 bases, and 3 bases had no gene match. In germline, CDR1 is SGHTA, CDR2 FQGNSA. The CDR3 region is CASSPDRASGNTIYF. As DNA, the CDR3 is TGTGCCAGCAGCCCGGACAGGGCCTCTGGAAACACCATATATTTT.

The chain is built from TRBV18 and TRBJ1-1, with a possible D match to TRBD1 (6 bases). Trimming cost V 3 bases and J 3 bases, with 14 bases left between them. This CDR3 is built from 15 residues. Germline assignment: CDR1 KGHSH and CDR2 LQKENI. CDR3: CASSPRGGGYTEAFF. The CDR3 DNA reads TGTGCCAGCTCACCGCGAGGGGGGGGGTACACTGAAGCTTTCTTT.

The chain links TRBV5-6 to TRBJ1-6, with TRBD1 identical over 9 bases. Per the germline V gene, CDR1 is SGHDT and CDR2 is YYEEEE. Unmatched junction bases numbered 8, after V lost 3 bases and J lost 10 bases. The CDR3 has 15 residues. CDR3: CASSSGQGIRSPLHF. The CDR3 nucleotides are TGTGCCAGCAGCTCAGGACAGGGGATAAGATCACCCCTCCACTTT.

This sequence joins TRBV29-1 and TRBJ2-1; TRBD2 might be the D (7 bases). The CDR3 extends over 14 amino acids. CDR1 SQVTM and CDR2 ANQGSEA come from the germline V gene. Trimming took off 5 bases at V and 9 bases at J, with 20 bases between the two ends. The CDR3 loop reads CSVNGGGAASEQFF. CDR3 DNA: TGCAGCGTTAACGGTGGGGGGGCGGCGAGTGAGCAGTTCTTC.

The V gene is TRBV7-6, the J gene TRBJ2-3; D perhaps matches TRBD1 (5 bases). Germline-derived CDR1 and CDR2 are SGHVS and FNYEAQ. CDR3 length: 15 amino acids. V lost 2 bases and J lost 2, with 11 bases in between. The CDR3 nucleotides are TGTGCCAGCAGCTTAAGGCAGGGAACCACAGATACGCAGTATTTT. It translates to CASSLRQGTTDTQYF.

The chain recombines TRBV11-2 with TRBJ2-7, with a tentative D call TRBD1 (7 bases). Germline V gives CDR1 SGHAT, CDR2 FQNNGV. V lost 5 bases and J lost 5, with 19 bases in between. The CDR3 is 15 amino acids. In DNA form, the CDR3 reads TGTGCCAGCAGCCACCCAGGGGGGTACCTGGACGAGCAGTACTTC. Protein: CASSHPGGYLDEQYF. Full variable domain (remainder filled in from reference TRBV11-2 and TRBJ2-7): EAGVAQSPRYKIIEKRQSVAFWCNPISGHATLYWYQQILGQGPKLLIQFQNNGVVDDSQLPKDRFSAERLKGVDSTLKIQPAKLEDSAVYLCASSHPGGYLDEQYFGPGTRLTVT.

In this sample, this clone turned up once. This chain links TRBV7-2 with TRBJ2-5; 14 positions match TRBD2. The germline V gene has CDR1 SGHTA and CDR2 FQGNSA. With 0 bases clipped from V and 4 bases from J, the junction kept 7 bases outside the gene matches. The CDR3 runs to 18 residues. The CDR3 loop reads CASSLARTSGRYGETQYF. The CDR3 region has the DNA TGTGCCAGCAGCTTAGCACGGACTAGCGGGAGGTATGGAGAGACCCAGTACTTC. The variable domain in full, completed from reference TRBV7-2 and TRBJ2-5, reads GAGVSQSPSNKVTEKGKDVELRCDPISGHTALYWYRQSLGQGLEFLIYFQGNSAPDKSGLPSDRFSAERTGGSVSTLTIQRTQQEDSAVYLCASSLARTSGRYGETQYFGPGTRLLVL.

The V call is TRBV3-1 (or the pseudogene TRBV3-2), the J call TRBJ1-1, with D possibly matching TRBD1 (6 bases). This CDR3 is 15 amino acids long. The V end lost 3 bases, the J end lost 5 bases, and 16 bases lay between the germline ends. Germline V lookup: CDR1 LGHDT, CDR2 YNNKEL (reference sequence). CDR3 protein: CASSHLFQGPTEAFF. CDR3 nucleotides: TGTGCCAGCAGCCATCTATTTCAGGGGCCAACTGAAGCTTTCTTT.

This sequence joins TRBV5-6 and TRBJ2-5; 7 bases line up with TRBD1. Germline CDR1 and CDR2: SGHDT and YYEEEE. V trimming: 4 bases; J trimming: 2 bases; junction bases outside the gene matches: 5. The CDR3 totals 14 residues. CDR3 bases: TGTGCCAGCAGCCAAATGGGACAGCAAGAGACCCAGTACTTC. As protein: CASSQMGQQETQYF.

The count of this clone is one. V and J are TRBV4-3 and TRBJ1-2; TRBD1 aligns across 8 bases. CDR1 and CDR2 (germline): LGHNA, YSLEER. This CDR3 is 15 amino acids long. The trim removed 2 bases at V and 5 bases at J, leaving 7 bases unmatched. The CDR3 bases are TGCGCCAGCAGCCAATTACAGGGGGAAGAATATGGCTACACCTTC. It yields the protein CASSQLQGEEYGYTF.

This clone was seen just once. The chain has TRBV7-6 and TRBJ1-3; unclear D gene. CDR1 is SGHVS, CDR2 FNYEAQ, per germline. With 1 base removed from V and 2 bases from J, the gap between germline ends came to 15 bases. The CDR3 loop spans 17 amino acids. The CDR3: CASSLVPGVRTGNTIYF. DNA of the CDR3: TGTGCCAGCAGCTTAGTACCGGGAGTACGAACTGGAAACACCATATATTTT.

V gene TRBV7-9 combines with J gene TRBJ2-2; 14 nucleotides align to TRBD2. V shed 3 bases and J 6 bases; nucleotides not matched to a gene: 3. Germline V lookup: CDR1 SEHNR, CDR2 FQNEAQ (reference sequence). This CDR3 comprises 16 residues. This CDR3 is CASSLTSGRASGELFF. The CDR3 DNA reads TGTGCCAGCAGCTTGACTAGCGGGAGGGCCTCCGGGGAGCTGTTTTTT.

This clone has only one observation. The rearrangement links TRBV7-2 to TRBJ1-1, with a possible D match to TRBD1 (5 bases). The CDR3 extends over 15 amino acids. Germline lookup yields CDR1 SGHTA and CDR2 FQGNSA. The V gene lost 1 base and the J gene lost 7 bases, with 16 bases spanning the gap. The CDR3 DNA follows: TGTGCCAGCAGCTTAGTTGCAGGGCAAGCCATTGAAGCTTTCTTT. Translating it yields CASSLVAGQAIEAFF.